This TCR beta chain comes out of a study of glioma-infiltrating T cells after dendritic cell vaccination. The study's findings and limits: Estimated pretreatment TIL content predicted outcome after dendritic cell vaccination. Only a small number of patients had complete blood and tumor samples.

Time point given: after dendritic cell vaccination, including at tumor progression/relapse. Only patients with spare fresh-frozen tumor and over two years of follow-up were included. A note on this clone: The antigen remains undetermined.

V gave up 2 bases and J gave up 8 bases; unmatched junction bases: 11. Germline CDR1 and CDR2: KGHSH and LQKENI. This CDR3 comprises 16 residues. Here immunoSEQ multiplex PCR was the method, and the copy in TCRdb shows in-frame clones only, minus some. The sample includes around 90,000 clones, approximately 75% of them seen just once. J is TRBJ1-4 and V is TRBV18, with 7 bases lining up with TRBD1. Sample: blood, taken after dendritic cell vaccination. This clonotype originated in a human donor with glioblastoma. The CDR3 loop is CASSPSGTDSGEKLFF. The CDR3 DNA follows: TGTGCCAGCTCACCATCCGGGACAGACTCCGGAGAAAAACTGTTTTTT.